This T cell receptor (beta chain) emerged from a study of blood T cell repertoires in COVID-19. Study as a whole: T cells, B-cell-depleted T cells, or PBMCs supplied cDNA or gDNA.

The repertoire was sequenced with immunoSEQ multiplex PCR; TCRdb's copy has only in-frame clones and lacks some. The sample yields 150,000 to 200,000 clones, more than 70% seen once. The V gene's germline CDR1 is MGHRA and CDR2 YSYEKL. V dropped 1 base and J dropped 1 base, with 21 bases sitting between them. The CDR3 is 19 amino acids. Adults between about 18 and 95 years of age took part from fewer than 30 US areas. Sample: PBMCs or T cells enriched from blood (not recorded which). This TCR came from a woman aged 30 to 39 who had recovered from COVID-19. J is TRBJ2-3 and V is TRBV4-1; D ambiguous. The CDR3 bases are TGCGCCAGCAGCCAAGGGTACGCTCTTGGTCGGAGTGGCACAGATACGCAGTATTTT. As protein: CASSQGYALGRSGTDTQYF.